The 30 T cell receptor beta chains below were found in one sample sequenced in a study of shared clonotypes between healthy human individuals. Repertoires were generated with immunoSEQ multiplex PCR, while TCRdb's copy carries only in-frame clones and drops some. Of about 2.4 million clones listed, approximately 93% are singletons. The sample consisted of naive CD4+ T cells from PBMCs. The sample's subset: CD45RA+ positively selected. Receptors were obtained from a man between 18 and 29 years old in good health. Some clones in this sample may be carry-over from other donors' samples.

V usage is TRBV11-3 and J usage is TRBJ2-3, with TRBD1 matching 11 bases. Germline trimming cut 4 bases from V and 5 bases from J; bases unmatched to any gene: 5. This CDR3 contains 15 residues. Germline CDR1 SGHNT, CDR2 YENEEA. This CDR3 is CASSSAGQGGDTQYF. CDR3 in DNA: TGTGCCAGCAGCTCAGCGGGACAGGGGGGAGATACGCAGTATTTT.

The gene calls are TRBV19 and TRBJ2-3; D unresolved. Germline CDR1 is LNHDA and CDR2 is SQIVND (reference sequence). CDR3 length: 14 residues. V was pared by 1 base and J by 9 bases, with 14 bases between. The CDR3 here is CASSIGSPPGTQYF. CDR3 coding DNA: TGTGCCAGTAGTATAGGCTCTCCGCCAGGAACGCAGTATTTT.

This chain uses TRBV10-3 with TRBJ2-7, with TRBD1 identical over 8 bases. Germline values: CDR1 ENHRY, CDR2 SYGVKD. There are 14 residues in the CDR3. Trimming removed 5 bases from V and 7 bases from J; junction bases left unmatched: 10. The CDR3 DNA reads TGTGCCATCAGTACAGGGGGACTGGGTGGAGAGCAGTACTTC. Translating gives CAISTGGLGGEQYF.

CDR3 in amino acids: CASSLNRVTYEQYF. As DNA, the CDR3 is TGTGCCAGCAGCTTGAACAGGGTAACCTACGAGCAGTACTTC. The chain joins TRBV5-6 to TRBJ2-7; possibly TRBD1 for D (6 bases). The CDR3 spans 14 residues. The germline CDR1 and CDR2 sequences are SGHDT and YYEEEE. The V end was cut by 1 base, the J end by 2 bases, with 10 bases between. The full variable domain, in which reference TRBV5-6 and TRBJ2-7 provide the parts outside the CDR3, is DAGVTQSPTHLIKTRGQQVTLRCSPKSGHDTVSWYQQALGQGPQFIFQYYEEEERQRGNFPDRFSGHQFPNYSSELNVNALLLGDSALYLCASSLNRVTYEQYFGPGTRLTVT.

The count of this clone is one. This chain connects TRBV5-4 to TRBJ2-3, with D possibly TRBD2 on 7 matching bases. The CDR3 totals 14 residues. The V gene lost 0 bases and the J gene lost 6 bases, with 11 bases spanning the gap. CDR1 is SGHNT, CDR2 YYREEE, per germline (reference sequence). The chain's CDR3 is CASSLVAGADTQYF. The CDR3 region has the DNA TGTGCCAGCAGCTTGGTGGCGGGGGCGGATACGCAGTATTTT. The whole variable domain, remainder taken from reference TRBV5-4 and TRBJ2-3, is ETGVTQSPTHLIKTRGQQVTLRCSSQSGHNTVSWYQQALGQGPQFIFQYYREEENGRGNFPPRFSGLQFPNYSSELNVNALELDDSALYLCASSLVAGADTQYFGPGTRLTVL.

This chain connects TRBV11-1 to TRBJ2-7; possibly TRBD2 for D (6 bases). The CDR3 has 14 residues. Per the germline V gene, CDR1 is SGHAT and CDR2 is FQDESV (reference sequence). Trimming stripped 0 bases from V and 3 bases from J, with 9 bases between. The CDR3 protein is CASSLAGTYYEQYF. CDR3 in DNA: TGTGCCAGCAGCTTAGCGGGGACTTACTACGAGCAGTACTTC.

J is TRBJ2-4 and V is TRBV6-5; unclear D gene. Germline lookup yields CDR1 MNHEY and CDR2 SVGAGI. CDR3 length: 14 amino acids. Trimming removed 7 bases at V and 3 bases at J, with 13 bases between. Here the CDR3 DNA reads TGTGCCAGCAAGTCTGGCTGGGGCAAAAACATTCAGTACTTC. Protein product: CASKSGWGKNIQYF.

The rearrangement joins TRBV15 to TRBJ2-7; tentatively, D is TRBD1 (5 bases). Trimming took 6 bases from V and 3 from J, leaving 12 bases between them. The CDR3 covers 13 residues. Germline loops: CDR1 LNHNV, CDR2 YYDKDF (reference sequence). This chain's CDR3 is CATSPGQGYEQYF. Written as DNA, the CDR3 is TGTGCCACCAGTCCAGGCCAGGGCTACGAGCAGTACTTC.

Concerning this clone itself: Its ends do not fully match the called genes, so a read error is possible. This rearrangement joins TRBV7-9 to TRBJ2-2, with a weak D call TRBD2 (6 bases). Germline V gene lookup returns CDR1 SEHNR and CDR2 FQNEAQ (reference sequence). The CDR3 contains 15 residues. The CDR3 DNA is TGTGCCAGCAGTCGACGAGGGCTCTCGGGCGGGGAGCTGCTTTTT. It specifies CASSRRGLSGGELLF. The variable domain in full, with the rest retrieved from reference TRBV7-9 and TRBJ2-2, is DTGVSQNPRHKITKRGQNVTFRCDPISEHNRLYWYRQTLGQGPEFLTYFQNEAQLEKSRLLSDRFSAERPKGSFSTLEIQRTEQGDSAMYLCASSRRGLSGGELLFGEGSRLTVL.

The V gene is TRBV28, the J gene TRBJ1-4; 10 nucleotides match TRBD1. Germline CDR1 and CDR2: MDHEN and SYDVKM. This CDR3 is 15 amino acids long. The ends lost 5 bases at V and 7 bases at J; junction bases unmatched: 7. The CDR3 sequence is CASSLRQGASEKLFF. CDR3 bases: TGTGCCAGCAGTCTCCGACAGGGGGCAAGTGAAAAACTGTTTTTT.

This chain uses TRBV5-6 with TRBJ2-7, with 11 bases matching TRBD2. Per the germline V gene, CDR1 is SGHDT and CDR2 is YYEEEE. This CDR3 spans 16 amino acids. The junction had 12 bases not matched to a gene; V was cut back by 4 bases and J by 6 bases. CDR3 sequence reads: CASSLPLAGGSAEQYF. DNA of the CDR3: TGTGCCAGCAGCCTGCCCCTAGCGGGAGGATCGGCCGAGCAGTACTTC.

Points on this clone: An end of the junction does not agree with germline; a read error may underlie this. The V gene is TRBV13, the J gene TRBJ1-6, with a weak D call TRBD1 (5 bases). The CDR3 has 14 residues. CDR1 and CDR2 from the germline V gene are PRHDT and FYEKMQ (reference sequence). The CDR3 loop is CASSSLGGDSPFHF. CDR3 coding DNA: TGTGCCAGCAGCTCGTTAGGTGGGGACTCACCCTTCCACTTT.

J is TRBJ2-5 and V is TRBV11-2; possible D gene TRBD2, 5 bases. CDR1 is SGHAT, CDR2 FQNNGV, per germline. The V end lost 5 bases, the J end lost 2 bases, and 15 bases lay between the germline ends. The CDR3 loop spans 15 amino acids. The CDR3 here is CASSITTSWQETQYF. The CDR3 nucleotides are TGTGCCAGCAGCATAACAACTAGTTGGCAAGAGACCCAGTACTTC.

The V gene is TRBV2, the J gene TRBJ1-1, with unresolved D. The germline V gene has CDR1 SNHLY and CDR2 FYNNEI. The CDR3 consists of 15 residues. V was clipped by 6 bases and J by 4 bases, with 18 bases between them. CDR3 DNA sequence: TGTGCCAGCAGCACCAACGCCCTATCGGGCACTGAAGCTTTCTTT. Translation gives CASSTNALSGTEAFF.

The rearrangement uses TRBV7-2 and TRBJ2-5, with TRBD2 as a possible D gene (6 bases). The CDR3 length is 14 residues. V was pared by 5 bases and J by 5 bases, with 15 bases between. CDR1 is SGHTA and CDR2 is FQGNSA in the germline V gene. The CDR3, as DNA: TGTGCCAGCAGCCCTTGGGGGACTTCGGAGACCCAGTACTTC. It yields the protein CASSPWGTSETQYF.

This rearrangement joins TRBV9 to TRBJ1-1; no clear D. The CDR3 contains 14 residues. V lost 3 bases, J lost 1 base, and 10 bases lay in between. Germline CDR1 SGDLS, CDR2 YYNGEE. CDR3 in amino acids: CASSAGRPNTEAFF. As DNA, the CDR3 is TGTGCCAGCAGCGCCGGACGGCCGAACACTGAAGCTTTCTTT.

J is TRBJ2-2 and V is TRBV7-9, with 8 bases that match TRBD1. Germline trimming cut 1 base from V and 6 bases from J; bases unmatched to any gene: 7. Germline-derived CDR1 and CDR2 are SEHNR and FQNEAQ (reference sequence). The CDR3 runs to 16 residues. CDR3 sequence: CASSLGGQGASGELFF. The CDR3 nucleotides are TGTGCCAGCAGCTTAGGAGGGCAGGGGGCGTCCGGGGAGCTGTTTTTT. Full variable domain (remainder filled in from reference TRBV7-9 and TRBJ2-2): DTGVSQNPRHKITKRGQNVTFRCDPISEHNRLYWYRQTLGQGPEFLTYFQNEAQLEKSRLLSDRFSAERPKGSFSTLEIQRTEQGDSAMYLCASSLGGQGASGELFFGEGSRLTVL.

This clone has a single count. V gene TRBV11-2 combines with J gene TRBJ1-4; D unresolved. CDR3 size: 15 residues. Per germline, CDR1 SGHAT and CDR2 FQNNGV. The V gene lost 5 bases and the J gene lost 5 bases, with 15 bases spanning the gap. The CDR3: CASSPRATSNEKLFF. DNA of the CDR3: TGTGCCAGCAGCCCACGGGCGACTTCCAATGAAAAACTGTTTTTT.

The CDR3 sequence is CASRRTDGLLGEQYF. CDR3 DNA sequence: TGTGCCAGCAGACGCACGGACGGCCTCCTTGGCGAGCAGTACTTC. The V and J genes are TRBV7-2 and TRBJ2-7; D gene unclear. The CDR3 has 15 residues. In germline, CDR1 is SGHTA, CDR2 FQGNSA. The V end was cut by 6 bases, the J end by 6 bases, with 21 bases between.

This clone was seen more than once but under ten times. DNA for the CDR3: TGTGCCAGCAGCTGGGCAGGGGAAGCTTTCTTT. Protein product: CASSWAGEAFF. This chain connects TRBV7-9 to TRBJ1-1; D is possibly TRBD1 (5 bases). The CDR3 runs to 11 residues. CDR1 SEHNR and CDR2 FQNEAQ come from the germline V gene (reference sequence). V lost 4 bases, J lost 8 bases, and 8 bases lay in between.

The genes are TRBV5-1 and TRBJ2-1; TRBD2 agrees at 14 bases. Unmatched junction bases numbered 10, after V lost 4 bases and J lost 4 bases. CDR1 is SGHRS and CDR2 is YFSETQ in the germline V gene. The CDR3 extends over 18 amino acids. CDR3 DNA sequence: TGCGCCAGCAGCCTCTCTAGAGGGACTAGCGGGAGTTACAATGAGCAGTTCTTC. Translating it yields CASSLSRGTSGSYNEQFF.

This chain connects TRBV6-1 to TRBJ2-1, with D unclear. V was pared by 4 bases and J by 4 bases, with 5 bases between. The CDR3 totals 12 residues. CDR1 MNHNS and CDR2 SASEGT come from the germline V gene. CDR3 coding DNA: TGTGCCAGCAGTGCCCAATACAATGAGCAGTTCTTC. It translates to CASSAQYNEQFF.

A single count supports this clone. The chain links TRBV5-4 to TRBJ2-2, with D maybe TRBD2 (5 bases). This CDR3 spans 17 amino acids. The ends were cut back, 2 bases at V and 5 bases at J, with 19 bases in the middle. Germline lookup yields CDR1 SGHNT and CDR2 YYREEE (reference sequence). The CDR3 loop is CASSFPGRSSRTGELFF. Written as DNA, the CDR3 is TGTGCCAGCAGCTTCCCCGGGCGGTCTAGCAGAACCGGGGAGCTGTTTTTT.

V is TRBV5-1 and J is TRBJ2-3, with 10 bases identical to TRBD2. Per the germline V gene, CDR1 is SGHRS and CDR2 is YFSETQ. Losses at the gene ends were 4 bases for V and 0 bases for J; bases not matched to a gene: 5. There are 16 residues in the CDR3. The CDR3 DNA reads TGCGCCAGCAGCACCCTGACTAGCGGGAGCACAGATACGCAGTATTTT. Protein: CASSTLTSGSTDTQYF.

This clone was observed a single time. The chain couples TRBV2 to TRBJ1-5; tentative D call: TRBD1 (6 bases). The V gene lost 9 bases and the J gene lost 0 bases, with 15 bases spanning the gap. CDR1 is SNHLY, CDR2 FYNNEI, per germline. The CDR3 is 15 amino acids. The CDR3 DNA is TGTGCCAGTAATACACAGGGATATAGCAATCAGCCCCAGCATTTT. This encodes CASNTQGYSNQPQHF.

CDR3 sequence (DNA): TGTGCCACCAGCAGAGCGGGACCAACCTACGAGCAGTACTTC. Its protein is CATSRAGPTYEQYF. This chain uses TRBV15 with TRBJ2-7; D assignment may be TRBD1 or TRBD2 (5 bases each). Trimming took off 1 base at V and 2 bases at J, with 9 bases between the two ends. Per the germline V gene, CDR1 is LNHNV and CDR2 is YYDKDF (reference sequence). The CDR3 is 14 residues long.

The V call is TRBV27, the J call TRBJ2-1; TRBD2 is a possible D gene (6 bases). Looked up from germline, CDR1 is MNHEY and CDR2 is SMNVEV (reference sequence). The V end lost 8 bases, the J end lost 0 bases, and 23 bases lay between the germline ends. The CDR3 has 18 amino acids. The CDR3 nucleotides are TGTGCCAGCGCCGGGGCGGGGAGCGGGTGGAGCTCCTACAATGAGCAGTTCTTC. Residues: CASAGAGSGWSSYNEQFF.

This rearrangement joins TRBV9 to TRBJ2-2; tentatively, D is TRBD1 (6 bases). Looked up from germline, CDR1 is SGDLS and CDR2 is YYNGEE. The CDR3 length is 13 residues. The ends were cut back, 3 bases at V and 8 bases at J, with 11 bases in the middle. This CDR3 reads CASSGQGKGELFF. The CDR3 DNA sequence: TGTGCCAGCAGCGGGCAGGGGAAAGGGGAGCTGTTTTTT.

This chain joins TRBV2 and TRBJ2-3; D remains ambiguous. V was pared by 4 bases and J by 3 bases, with 20 bases between. Germline CDR1 and CDR2: SNHLY and FYNNEI. This CDR3 spans 17 amino acids. The CDR3 DNA reads as TGTGCCAGCAGTGGGGTGTCGGTTTCTGCCCCTACAGATACGCAGTATTTT. The encoded protein is CASSGVSVSAPTDTQYF.

V gene TRBV4-3 combines with J gene TRBJ2-7; D is possibly TRBD1 or TRBD2 (5 bases each). The CDR3 runs 16 residues. The V end lost 0 bases, the J end lost 6 bases, and 18 bases lay between the germline ends. Germline CDR1 is LGHNA and CDR2 is YSLEER. CDR3 in DNA: TGCGCCAGCAGCCAAGATCTGGGGGTTTATTCGACCGAGCAGTACTTC. Encoded protein: CASSQDLGVYSTEQYF.